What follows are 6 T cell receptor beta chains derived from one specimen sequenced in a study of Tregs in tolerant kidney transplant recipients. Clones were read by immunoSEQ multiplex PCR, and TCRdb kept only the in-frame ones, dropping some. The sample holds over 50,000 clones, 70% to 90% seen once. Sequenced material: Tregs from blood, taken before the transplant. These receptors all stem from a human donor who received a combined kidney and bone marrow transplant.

The CDR3 loop is CASSLGSQETQYF. CDR3 DNA sequence: TGTGCCAGCAGCTTGGGTAGCCAAGAGACCCAGTACTTC. This chain connects TRBV5-4 to TRBJ2-5; no clear D gene. Per germline, CDR1 SGHNT and CDR2 YYREEE (reference sequence). The CDR3 sequence is 13 residues long. Trimming removed 0 bases at V and 1 base at J, with 4 bases between.

CDR3 DNA: TGTGCCAGCAGCGGGCCGACAGGGTACGGCGAGCAGTACTTC. This codes for CASSGPTGYGEQYF. The V gene is TRBV5-5, the J gene TRBJ2-7; 7 nucleotides line up with TRBD1. The CDR3 consists of 14 residues. The germline V gene encodes CDR1 SGHKS and CDR2 YYEKEE (reference sequence). V gave up 4 bases and J gave up 6 bases; unmatched junction bases: 10.

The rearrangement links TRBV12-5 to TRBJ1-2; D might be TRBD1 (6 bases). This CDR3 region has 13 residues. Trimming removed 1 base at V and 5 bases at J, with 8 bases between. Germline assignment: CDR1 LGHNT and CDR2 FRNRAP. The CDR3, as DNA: TGTGCTAGTGGTTTGGACAGGGCATATGGCTACACCTTC. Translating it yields CASGLDRAYGYTF.

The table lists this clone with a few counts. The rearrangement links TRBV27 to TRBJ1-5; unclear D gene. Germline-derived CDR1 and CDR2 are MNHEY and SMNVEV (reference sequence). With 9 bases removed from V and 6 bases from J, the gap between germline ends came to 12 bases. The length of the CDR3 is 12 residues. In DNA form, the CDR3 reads TGTGCCAGTACAACGGGGAGTCAGCCCCAGCATTTT. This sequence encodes CASTTGSQPQHF.

CDR3 in DNA: TGTGCCAGCAGCCGGACAGGGCCCGGGGAGCTGTTTTTT. Residues: CASSRTGPGELFF. The chain is built from TRBV9 and TRBJ2-2, with 8 bases identical to TRBD1. V lost 4 bases and J lost 6; bases outside the gene matches: 2. This CDR3 contains 13 residues. Germline V gives CDR1 SGDLS, CDR2 YYNGEE.

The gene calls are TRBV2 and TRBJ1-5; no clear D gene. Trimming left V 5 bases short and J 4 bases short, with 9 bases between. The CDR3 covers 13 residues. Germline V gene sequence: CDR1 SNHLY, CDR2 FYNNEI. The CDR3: CASSRTENQPQHF. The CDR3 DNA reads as TGTGCCAGCAGTCGGACGGAGAATCAGCCCCAGCATTTT.